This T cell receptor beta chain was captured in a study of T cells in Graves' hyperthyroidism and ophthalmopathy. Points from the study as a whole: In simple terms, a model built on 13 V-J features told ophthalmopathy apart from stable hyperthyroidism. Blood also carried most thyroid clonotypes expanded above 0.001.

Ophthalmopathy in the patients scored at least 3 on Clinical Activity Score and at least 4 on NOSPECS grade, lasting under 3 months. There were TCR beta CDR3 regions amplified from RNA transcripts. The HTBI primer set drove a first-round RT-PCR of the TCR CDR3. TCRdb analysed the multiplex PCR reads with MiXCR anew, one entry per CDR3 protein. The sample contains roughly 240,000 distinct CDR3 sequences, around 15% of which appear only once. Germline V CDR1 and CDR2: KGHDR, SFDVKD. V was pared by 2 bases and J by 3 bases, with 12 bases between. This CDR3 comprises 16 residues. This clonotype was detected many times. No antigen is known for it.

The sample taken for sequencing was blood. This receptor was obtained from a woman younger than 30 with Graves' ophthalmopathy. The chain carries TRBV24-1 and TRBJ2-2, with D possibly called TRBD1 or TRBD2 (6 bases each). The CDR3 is CATSDSGGRDTGELFF. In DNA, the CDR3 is TGTGCCACCAGTGATTCTGGGGGGCGGGACACCGGGGAGCTGTTTTTT.